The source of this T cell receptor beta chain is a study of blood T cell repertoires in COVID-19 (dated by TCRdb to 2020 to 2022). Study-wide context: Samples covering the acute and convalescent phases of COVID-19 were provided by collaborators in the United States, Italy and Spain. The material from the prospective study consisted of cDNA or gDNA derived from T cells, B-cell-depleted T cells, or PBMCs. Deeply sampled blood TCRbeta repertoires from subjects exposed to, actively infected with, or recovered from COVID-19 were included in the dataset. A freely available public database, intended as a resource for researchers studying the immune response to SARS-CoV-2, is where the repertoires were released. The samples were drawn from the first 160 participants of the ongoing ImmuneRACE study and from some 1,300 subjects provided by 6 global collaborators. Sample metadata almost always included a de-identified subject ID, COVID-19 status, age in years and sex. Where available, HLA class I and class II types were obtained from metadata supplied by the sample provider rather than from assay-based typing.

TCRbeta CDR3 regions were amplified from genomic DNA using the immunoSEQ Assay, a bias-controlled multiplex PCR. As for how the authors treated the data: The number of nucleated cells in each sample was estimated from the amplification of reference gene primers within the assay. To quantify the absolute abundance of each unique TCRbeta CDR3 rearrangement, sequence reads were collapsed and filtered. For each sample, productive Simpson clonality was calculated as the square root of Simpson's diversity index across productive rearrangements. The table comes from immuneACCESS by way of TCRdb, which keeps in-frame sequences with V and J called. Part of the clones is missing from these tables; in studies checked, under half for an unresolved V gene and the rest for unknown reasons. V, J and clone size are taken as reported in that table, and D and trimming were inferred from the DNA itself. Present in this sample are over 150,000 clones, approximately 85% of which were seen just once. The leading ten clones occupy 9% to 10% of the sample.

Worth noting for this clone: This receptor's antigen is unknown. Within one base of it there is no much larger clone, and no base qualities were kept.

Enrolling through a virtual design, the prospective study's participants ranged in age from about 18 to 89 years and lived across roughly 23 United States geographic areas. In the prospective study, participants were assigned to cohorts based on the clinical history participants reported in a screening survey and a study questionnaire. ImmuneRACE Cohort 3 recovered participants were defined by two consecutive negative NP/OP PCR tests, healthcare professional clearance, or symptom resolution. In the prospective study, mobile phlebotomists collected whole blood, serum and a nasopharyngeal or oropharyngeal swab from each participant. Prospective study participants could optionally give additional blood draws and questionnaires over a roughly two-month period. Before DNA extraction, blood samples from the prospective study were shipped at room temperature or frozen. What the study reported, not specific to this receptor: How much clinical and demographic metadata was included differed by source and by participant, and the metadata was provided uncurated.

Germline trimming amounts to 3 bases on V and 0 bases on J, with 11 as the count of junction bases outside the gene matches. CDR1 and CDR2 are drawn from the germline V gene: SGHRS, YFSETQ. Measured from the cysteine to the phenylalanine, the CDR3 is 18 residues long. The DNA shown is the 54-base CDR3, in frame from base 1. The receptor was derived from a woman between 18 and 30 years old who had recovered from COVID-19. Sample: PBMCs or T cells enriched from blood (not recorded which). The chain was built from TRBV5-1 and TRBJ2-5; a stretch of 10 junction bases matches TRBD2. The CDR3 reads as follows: CASSSGAIAGGHQETQYF. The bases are TGCGCCAGCAGCTCTGGCGCAATAGCGGGGGGCCACCAAGAGACCCAGTACTTC.